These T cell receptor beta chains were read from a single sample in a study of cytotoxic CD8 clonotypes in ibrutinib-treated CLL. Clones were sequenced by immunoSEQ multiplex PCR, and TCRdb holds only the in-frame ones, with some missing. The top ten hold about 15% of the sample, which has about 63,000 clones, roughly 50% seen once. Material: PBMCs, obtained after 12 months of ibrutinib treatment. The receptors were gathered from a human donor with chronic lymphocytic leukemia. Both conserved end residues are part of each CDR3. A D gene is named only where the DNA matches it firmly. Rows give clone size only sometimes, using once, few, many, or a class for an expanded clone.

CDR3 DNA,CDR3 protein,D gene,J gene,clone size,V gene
TGTGCCAGCAGCTTTGCTGGCTACGAGCAGTACTTC,CASSFAGYEQYF,NA,TRBJ2-7,NA,TRBV7-2
TGTGCCAGCAGCTTGAGGGATGGAGGACAGGGGGTCCGCGGCTACACCTTC,CASSLRDGGQGVRGYTF,TRBD1,TRBJ1-2,NA,TRBV5-6
TGTGCCAGCAGCGCCACGGGCTATGGCTACACCTTC,CASSATGYGYTF,NA,TRBJ1-2,few,TRBV25-1
TGTGCCAGCAGCGTAGGCAGTAGTTTCTTGAACACTGAAGCTTTCTTT,CASSVGSSFLNTEAFF,NA,TRBJ1-1,NA,TRBV9
TGTGCCATGGCCAGGGGAACACGTTCGTATAATTCACCCCTCCACTTT,CAMARGTRSYNSPLHF,NA,TRBJ1-6,few,TRBV5-4
TGTGCCAGCAGCCCCGCGGGGGTTACGAGGAATGAGCAGTTCTTC,CASSPAGVTRNEQFF,TRBD2,TRBJ2-1,NA,TRBV6-1
TGCGCCAGCAGCTTGAAGAACACCGGGGAGCTGTTTTTT,CASSLKNTGELFF,NA,TRBJ2-2,NA,TRBV5-1
TGTGCCAGCACCCAGGGCCGGAACACCGGGGAGCTGTTTTTT,CASTQGRNTGELFF,NA,TRBJ2-2,NA,TRBV6-1
TGTGCCAGTAGTAAAATTGAGGGTAGGTTTAATCAGCCCCAGCATTTT,CASSKIEGRFNQPQHF,NA,TRBJ1-5,NA,TRBV19
TGTGCCAGCAGAAAGGGACAGGGAATGGGGGATGAGCAGTTCTTC,CASRKGQGMGDEQFF,TRBD1,TRBJ2-1,NA,TRBV28
TGTGCCAGCAGTTCCGGACAGGGAATGAATACGCAGTATTTT,CASSSGQGMNTQYF,TRBD1,TRBJ2-3,once,TRBV27
TGTGCCAGCAGTTTAGCCGCCGGGACCAACGAGCAGTACTTC,CASSLAAGTNEQYF,NA,TRBJ2-7,few,TRBV28
TGTGCCAGCAGCTTAAGGCGGGACGCTAGCACAGATACGCAGTATTTT,CASSLRRDASTDTQYF,NA,TRBJ2-3,NA,TRBV11-1
TGTGCCAGCCAGGGGGAACCCGTGGGTGAAAAACTGTTTTTT,CASQGEPVGEKLFF,TRBD1,TRBJ1-4,few,TRBV19
TGTGCCTGGAGTGTACTTCCGGACAGGGAAAATTCACCCCTCCACTTT,CAWSVLPDRENSPLHF,TRBD1,TRBJ1-6,NA,TRBV30
TGTGCCAGCAGTTTACGCGGCACAGATACGCAGTATTTT,CASSLRGTDTQYF,NA,TRBJ2-3,few,TRBV27
TGTGCCAGCAGTTCGCTTAATCTCCAGGGGGCCGGCTACACCTTC,CASSSLNLQGAGYTF,TRBD1,TRBJ1-2,NA,TRBV28
TGTGCCAGCAGTTTTGACAGGTCCTCTGGAAACACCATATATTTT,CASSFDRSSGNTIYF,NA,TRBJ1-3,NA,TRBV7-9
TGTGCCAGAAGCTCTAGACAGGGCACTGAAGCTTTCTTT,CARSSRQGTEAFF,TRBD1,TRBJ1-1,few,TRBV5-3
TGTGCCAGCAGTTACTCAGGGGCGCGGGGCTACACCTTC,CASSYSGARGYTF,NA,TRBJ1-2,many,TRBV6-5